The 18 T cell receptor beta chains presented below share a single source sample, sequenced in a study of control samples from healthy donors and cancer patients. TCRdb keeps only in-frame clones here, not all; method: immunoSEQ multiplex PCR. Of 50,000 or so clones in the sample, over 70% were seen once. Sequencing input: blood. These receptors were collected from a man between 65 and 85 years old in good health.

This chain uses TRBV28 with TRBJ1-1, with a weak D call TRBD1 (5 bases). The germline V gene encodes CDR1 MDHEN and CDR2 SYDVKM. The CDR3 runs 16 residues. Trimming took off 5 bases at V and 3 bases at J, with 19 bases between the two ends. The CDR3, as DNA: TGTGCCAGCAGTCCCGGGGGAGGGGTGGTTGACACTGAAGCTTTCTTT. Protein product: CASSPGGGVVDTEAFF. Full variable domain (outside the CDR3, taken from reference TRBV28 and TRBJ1-1): DVKVTQSSRYLVKRTGEKVFLECVQDMDHENMFWYRQDPGLGLRLIYFSYDVKMKEKGDIPEGYSVSREKKERFSLILESASTNQTSMYLCASSPGGGVVDTEAFFGQGTRLTVV.

The chain joins TRBV29-1 to TRBJ2-3, with D perhaps TRBD2 (6 bases). The CDR3 is 15 amino acids. CDR1 is SQVTM and CDR2 is ANQGSEA in the germline V gene. V was clipped by 7 bases and J by 0 bases, with 17 bases between them. CDR3 DNA: TGCAGCGGCGCGGCGGGGCCACATAGCACAGATACGCAGTATTTT. This encodes CSGAAGPHSTDTQYF.

CDR3 region: CATSRTGTVPGELFF. Here the CDR3 DNA reads TGTGCCACCAGCAGAACCGGGACAGTACCCGGGGAGCTGTTTTTT. The V and J genes are TRBV15 and TRBJ2-2; the match to TRBD1 covers 7 bases. This CDR3 region has 15 residues. After removal of 2 bases from V and 6 bases from J, the junction contained 6 bases not matched to a gene. Germline V gene lookup returns CDR1 LNHNV and CDR2 YYDKDF (reference sequence).

The rearrangement links TRBV24-1 to TRBJ2-5; TRBD2 is a possible D gene (6 bases). Between the trimmed V and J ends, which lost 4 bases and 4 bases, there was a span of 18 bases. The CDR3 loop spans 16 amino acids. CDR1 KGHDR and CDR2 SFDVKD come from the germline V gene. The CDR3 reads CATSEGVGRMGETQYF. The CDR3 DNA follows: TGTGCCACCAGTGAAGGCGTCGGGAGAATGGGAGAGACCCAGTACTTC.

The chain joins TRBV15 to TRBJ2-7, with D possibly matching TRBD1 (6 bases). Germline assignment: CDR1 LNHNV and CDR2 YYDKDF (reference sequence). This CDR3 contains 14 residues. The V and J ends lost 2 bases and 2 bases respectively, with 10 bases between them. The CDR3 DNA sequence: TGTGCCACCAGCAGACCAGGACAGACCTACGAGCAGTACTTC. Its translation: CATSRPGQTYEQYF. Full variable domain (remainder filled in from reference TRBV15 and TRBJ2-7): DAMVIQNPRYQVTQFGKPVTLSCSQTLNHNVMYWYQQKSSQAPKLLFHYYDKDFNNEADTPDNFQSRRPNTSFCFLDIRSPGLGDTAMYLCATSRPGQTYEQYFGPGTRLTVT.

This chain links TRBV6-5 with TRBJ1-2, with 9 bases lining up with TRBD1. J was trimmed by 8 bases and V by 6 bases; bases with no gene match: 10. The germline CDR1 and CDR2 sequences are MNHEY and SVGAGI. This CDR3 is 14 amino acids long. This chain's CDR3 is CASSLYRGLGGYTF. In DNA, the CDR3 is TGTGCCAGCAGCCTATACAGGGGGCTAGGCGGCTACACCTTC.

The chain couples TRBV7-2 to TRBJ2-3; D ambiguous. This CDR3 comprises 14 residues. Germline CDR1 and CDR2: SGHTA and FQGNSA. The V and J ends lost 2 bases and 0 bases respectively, with 6 bases between them. The CDR3 spells CASSLRASTDTQYF. The CDR3 region has the DNA TGTGCCAGCAGCTTACGGGCCAGCACAGATACGCAGTATTTT.

This clone has a handful of counts. The chain links TRBV5-1 to TRBJ2-6, with D possibly being TRBD1 (6 bases). CDR3 size: 16 residues. Germline assignment: CDR1 SGHRS and CDR2 YFSETQ. The V gene lost 1 base and the J gene lost 2 bases, with 10 bases spanning the gap. DNA of the CDR3: TGCGCCAGCAGCTTGTCAGCAGGGGCTGGGGCCAACGTCCTGACTTTC. Its translation: CASSLSAGAGANVLTF. Full variable domain (remainder filled in from reference TRBV5-1 and TRBJ2-6): KAGVTQTPRYLIKTRGQQVTLSCSPISGHRSVSWYQQTPGQGLQFLFEYFSETQRNKGNFPGRFSGRQFSNSRSEMNVSTLELGDSALYLCASSLSAGAGANVLTFGAGSRLTVL.

There are a few counts of this clone. The chain uses TRBV7-8 and TRBJ1-2; 8 bases are a match to TRBD1. The CDR3 extends over 15 amino acids. The germline gives CDR1 SGHVS, CDR2 FQNEAQ. The V gene end was trimmed by 6 bases and the J gene end by 2 bases; junction bases not matched to a gene: 8. CDR3 DNA sequence: TGTGCCAGCAGAACAGGACAGGGTCACAACTATGGCTACACCTTC. Its protein is CASRTGQGHNYGYTF.

The chain combines TRBV3-1 (or the pseudogene TRBV3-2) with TRBJ2-7; 9 bases line up with TRBD2. Trimming at V came to 3 bases and at J to 9 bases, leaving 6 bases not matched to a gene. This CDR3 contains 13 residues. CDR1 and CDR2 from the germline V gene are LGHDT and YNNKEL (reference sequence). CDR3 sequence: CASSQELAGWQYF. The CDR3 DNA sequence: TGTGCCAGCAGCCAGGAACTAGCGGGCTGGCAGTACTTC.

The chain couples TRBV19 to TRBJ1-3; possibly TRBD1 for D (6 bases). There are 14 residues in the CDR3. Trimming left V 5 bases short and J 3 bases short, with 11 bases between. Per the germline V gene, CDR1 is LNHDA and CDR2 is SQIVND (reference sequence). In DNA form, the CDR3 reads TGTGCCAGTAGTCTACAGGGTCTTGGAAACACCATATATTTT. This gives the protein CASSLQGLGNTIYF.

The rearrangement joins TRBV6-1 to TRBJ1-2, with D unresolved. This CDR3 is built from 13 residues. Trimming shortened V by 2 bases and J by 4 bases, and 8 bases separated the two germline ends. The V gene's germline CDR1 is MNHNS and CDR2 SASEGT. The CDR3 region is CASSEQRIYGYTF. The DNA of the CDR3 is TGTGCCAGCAGTGAACAACGGATCTATGGCTACACCTTC.

The rearrangement links TRBV28 to TRBJ2-7, with TRBD2 as a possible D gene (6 bases). Germline values: CDR1 MDHEN, CDR2 SYDVKM. The CDR3 consists of 14 residues. The V gene lost 9 bases and the J gene lost 2 bases, with 17 bases spanning the gap. For the CDR3, the DNA is TGTGCCAGTAAGCTCCTTGGGAGGACCTACGAGCAGTACTTC. Its translation: CASKLLGRTYEQYF.

This chain connects TRBV4-2 to TRBJ1-1; maybe TRBD1 (5 bases). CDR1 is LGHNA, CDR2 YNFKEQ, per germline. The CDR3 is made up of 15 amino acids. V shed 0 bases and J shed 0 bases, with 8 bases lying between them. The CDR3 region is CASSQEGHLNTEAFF. The CDR3, as DNA: TGTGCCAGCAGCCAAGAAGGACACTTGAACACTGAAGCTTTCTTT.

The chain couples TRBV5-4 to TRBJ2-1, with TRBD2 matching 8 bases. The V gene's germline CDR1 is SGHNT and CDR2 YYREEE (reference sequence). With V trimmed by 1 base and J by 0 bases, 9 bases remained unmatched. CDR3 length: 18 residues. CDR3 in amino acids: CASSLSGGFAGSYNEQFF. In DNA, the CDR3 is TGTGCCAGCAGCTTGAGCGGGGGTTTTGCGGGCTCCTACAATGAGCAGTTCTTC.

The chain links TRBV5-6 to TRBJ2-2; maybe TRBD2 (5 bases). This CDR3 comprises 13 residues. Trimming removed 2 bases from V and 5 bases from J, with 7 bases in between. Germline assignment: CDR1 SGHDT and CDR2 YYEEEE. The CDR3 DNA reads as TGTGCCAGCAGCTTCCGGGGTACCGGGGAGCTGTTTTTT. This translates into CASSFRGTGELFF.

The rearrangement uses TRBV5-6 and TRBJ1-2; no definite D call. Deletions cut 2 bases from V and 1 base from J, with 9 bases between. Per the germline V gene, CDR1 is SGHDT and CDR2 is YYEEEE. The CDR3 loop spans 14 amino acids. For the CDR3, the DNA is TGTGCCAGCAGCTTCCGACCGATTAACTATGGCTACACCTTC. Translating it yields CASSFRPINYGYTF.

The rearrangement joins TRBV19 to TRBJ1-2; 7 bases line up with TRBD1. This CDR3 contains 14 residues. CDR1 is LNHDA, CDR2 SQIVND, per germline (reference sequence). The V and J ends lost 6 bases and 4 bases, in that order; junction bases with no gene match: 8. The CDR3 sequence is CASRPRDSLYGYTF. In DNA form, the CDR3 reads TGTGCCAGTAGGCCCCGGGACAGCCTCTATGGCTACACCTTC.